Sequencing of this T cell receptor (beta chain) was carried out in a study of identical twins. General study results and limits: Within beta out-of-frame sequences, the excess sharing observed between twins was weaker.

TCRdb re-called the 5' RACE reads with MiXCR, one entry per CDR3 protein. The repertoire holds 550,000 to 700,000 distinct CDR3 sequences, with 21% as singletons. As for this clonotype: What it recognizes is unknown.

CDR3 length: 16 amino acids. CDR1 PRHDT and CDR2 FYEKMQ come from the germline V gene (reference sequence). V shed 3 bases and J 2 bases; nucleotides not matched to a gene: 7. These data also featured in a second study, about T cells expressing NK-cell markers. That study adds: In sorted CD3+CD56+NKG2C+, CD3+CD56+NKG2C- and CD3+CD56-NKG2C+ T cells, TCR beta repertoires were obtained. Seven of the eight sequenced donors were classified as HCMV-seropositive, and one was classified as seronegative. There remained a lack of clarity about HCMV specificity of expanded NKG2C+ T cell clones.

The sample taken for sequencing was PBMCs. The V call is TRBV13, the J call TRBJ2-3; 8 nucleotides align to TRBD1. The clonotype comes from a woman aged 18 to 35 in good health. Here the CDR3 DNA reads TGTGCCAGCAGCTTCATCTCAGGGGGCTCCACAGATACGCAGTATTTT. Translating it yields CASSFISGGSTDTQYF.